One and the same sample provided the 14 T cell receptor beta chains below, sequenced in a study of siplizumab effects on memory and regulatory T cells. Sequencing was performed with immunoSEQ multiplex PCR; in TCRdb, only in-frame clones are kept and a portion is missing. The sample records 80,000 to 130,000 clones, approximately 92% being singletons. The sequencing input was CD4+ T cells sorted from blood. Source of these receptors: a human donor in good health. Some clones in this sample may be carry-over from other donors' samples.

This clone was seen more than once but under ten times. The chain employs TRBV4-2 and TRBJ2-7; the D is unclear. This CDR3 has 13 residues. Between the trimmed V and J ends, which lost 1 base and 6 bases, there was a span of 10 bases. Per germline, CDR1 LGHNA and CDR2 YNFKEQ. The CDR3 is CASSQVARLEQYF. The DNA of the CDR3 is TGTGCCAGCAGCCAAGTGGCCAGACTCGAGCAGTACTTC.

This chain links TRBV21-1 with TRBJ2-7; the table calls TRBD1, which could not be checked here. TRBV21-1 is described as a pseudogene. The CDR3 spans 15 residues. The DNA of the CDR3 is TGTGCCAGCAGCAACCAGACAACCCGCTCCTACGAGCAGTACTTC. Its protein product is CASSNQTTRSYEQYF.

Only one count was recorded for this clone. J is TRBJ2-3 and V is TRBV11-3, with TRBD2 as a possible D gene (7 bases). V shed 3 bases and J shed 2 bases, with 9 bases lying between them. Germline assignment: CDR1 SGHNT and CDR2 YENEEA. The CDR3 consists of 14 residues. Written as DNA, the CDR3 is TGTGCCAGCAGCTTGGGGGGGGCCACAGATACGCAGTATTTT. Its translation: CASSLGGATDTQYF. The variable domain in full, completed from reference TRBV11-3 and TRBJ2-3, reads EAGVVQSPRYKIIEKKQPVAFWCNPISGHNTLYWYLQNLGQGPELLIRYENEEAVDDSQLPKDRFSAERLKGVDSTLKIQPAELGDSAVYLCASSLGGATDTQYFGPGTRLTVL.

The chain has TRBV16 and TRBJ1-1; D uncertain. From germline, CDR1 is KGHSY and CDR2 FQNENV. The CDR3 extends over 16 amino acids. V lost 2 bases, J lost 0 bases, and 13 bases lay in between. CDR3 residues: CASSQGQVGMNTEAFF. The CDR3 bases are TGTGCCAGCAGCCAAGGGCAGGTTGGAATGAACACTGAAGCTTTCTTT.

This chain links TRBV7-2 with TRBJ2-3; perhaps TRBD2 as D (6 bases). V lost 6 bases and J lost 1, with 8 bases in between. CDR1 is SGHTA and CDR2 is FQGNSA in the germline V gene. This CDR3 is built from 13 residues. The CDR3 is CASRVAGTDTQYF. The CDR3 DNA sequence: TGTGCCAGCAGGGTAGCGGGCACAGATACGCAGTATTTT.

The chain links TRBV6-6 to TRBJ2-7; unclear D gene. Trimming took 3 bases from V and 0 from J, leaving 6 bases between them. CDR1 MNHNY and CDR2 SVGAGI come from the germline V gene (reference sequence). This CDR3 has 13 amino acids. The CDR3 DNA is TGTGCCAGCAGTTATAGGCCCTCCTACGAGCAGTACTTC. It translates to CASSYRPSYEQYF.

This chain links TRBV27 with TRBJ2-3; TRBD2 matches 11 bases. This CDR3 is built from 15 residues. Looked up from germline, CDR1 is MNHEY and CDR2 is SMNVEV (reference sequence). The V segment lost 5 bases and the J segment 6 bases; nucleotides outside the gene matches: 7. CDR3 nucleotide sequence: TGTGCCAGCAGTGTAAATAGCGGGAGGGCGGATACGCAGTATTTT. It codes for CASSVNSGRADTQYF.

The chain employs TRBV6-5 and TRBJ1-1; possibly TRBD1 for D (5 bases). The germline gives CDR1 MNHEY, CDR2 SVGAGI. The ends were cut back, 0 bases at V and 2 bases at J, with 10 bases in the middle. This CDR3 has 15 residues. The CDR3 loop reads CASSYSGGLNTEAFF. CDR3 sequence (DNA): TGTGCCAGCAGTTACTCGGGGGGTCTTAACACTGAAGCTTTCTTT.

This chain connects TRBV11-2 to TRBJ2-6, with TRBD1 as a possible D gene (5 bases). With 2 bases removed from V and 0 bases from J, the gap between germline ends came to 8 bases. The CDR3 covers 16 residues. The germline gives CDR1 SGHAT, CDR2 FQNNGV. The CDR3 here is CASSLPDSSGANVLTF. In nucleotides, the CDR3 is TGTGCCAGCAGCTTACCCGACAGCTCTGGGGCCAACGTCCTGACTTTC.

This chain joins TRBV19 and TRBJ2-7; D ambiguous. Looked up from germline, CDR1 is LNHDA and CDR2 is SQIVND (reference sequence). This CDR3 is built from 13 residues. Trimming removed 3 bases from V and 3 bases from J, with 9 bases in between. The CDR3 spells CASSIKADYEQYF. CDR3 nucleotide sequence: TGTGCCAGTAGTATTAAGGCTGACTACGAGCAGTACTTC.

This clone occurred a few times. The chain couples TRBV5-1 to TRBJ2-3, with 8 bases aligning to TRBD2. The CDR3 totals 16 residues. In germline, CDR1 is SGHRS, CDR2 YFSETQ. Germline trimming cut 4 bases from V and 4 bases from J; bases unmatched to any gene: 11. Here the CDR3 reads CASSLLAGAVPDTQYF. In nucleotides, the CDR3 is TGCGCCAGCAGCCTCCTAGCGGGTGCGGTCCCAGATACGCAGTATTTT.

This chain connects TRBV4-1 to TRBJ2-3; 9 positions match TRBD1. The CDR3 sequence is 19 residues long. Germline V CDR1 and CDR2: MGHRA, YSYEKL. V dropped 0 bases and J dropped 4; count of bases not matched to a gene: 14. CDR3 nucleotides: TGCGCCAGCAGCCAAGATGGCGGGACAGGGATCGTATATTCAGATACGCAGTATTTT. This codes for CASSQDGGTGIVYSDTQYF.

The rearrangement uses TRBV9 and TRBJ2-5; 12 positions match TRBD2. In germline, CDR1 is SGDLS, CDR2 YYNGEE. Losses at the gene ends were 3 bases for V and 5 bases for J; bases not matched to a gene: 8. The CDR3 spans 16 residues. The CDR3 bases are TGTGCCAGCAGCGGGACCGGGACTAGCGGGCCGGAGACCCAGTACTTC. It translates to CASSGTGTSGPETQYF.

J is TRBJ2-2 and V is TRBV28; D is perhaps TRBD1 or TRBD2 (5 bases each). There are 13 residues in the CDR3. Germline values: CDR1 MDHEN, CDR2 SYDVKM. Trimming shortened V by 3 bases and J by 4 bases, and 6 bases separated the two germline ends. The CDR3 DNA is TGTGCCAGCAGTTTCGGGGCCACCGGGGAGCTGTTTTTT. Its translation is CASSFGATGELFF.